Listed below are T cell receptor beta chains from one sample, sequenced in a study of PD-L1 blockade in urothelial cancer. Using immunoSEQ multiplex PCR, the repertoire was profiled, and TCRdb retains in-frame clones only, with some absent. The sample has around 63,000 clones; about 81% are singletons. The input for sequencing was PBMCs, taken around atezolizumab (anti-PD-L1) treatment. These receptors all stem from a man between 65 and 85 years old with urothelial cancer. Each CDR3 is given with its conserved first and last residue. The D gene is left open where the match is weak. Expanded clones get a size class; other rows say once, few or many, or leave the size out.

clone_size d_call j_call v_call cdr3_length cdr3_nt cdr3_aa
. . TRBJ1-2 TRBV7-2 13 TGTGCCAGCAGCCGAGACCGGAGCGATGGCTACACCTTC CASSRDRSDGYTF
. TRBD1 TRBJ2-7 TRBV2 15 TGTGCCAGCAGTGAAACAGGGGGTATAGCCTACGAGCAGTACTTC CASSETGGIAYEQYF
. TRBD2 TRBJ2-1 TRBV28 16 TGTGCCAGCAGCGAGGAGAGGGCTAGCGGCTTCAATGAGCAGTTCTTC CASSEERASGFNEQFF
. TRBD1 TRBJ2-7 TRBV5-1 16 TGCGCCAGCAGACTAAACCCGACAGGGTTATCCTACGAGCAGTACTTC CASRLNPTGLSYEQYF
. TRBD2 TRBJ2-1 TRBV19 18 TGTGCCAGTAGTATAGCCAGCGGGAGTAGTTTTTCGGGGAATGAGCAGTTCTTC CASSIASGSSFSGNEQFF
. . TRBJ1-5 TRBV15 15 TGTGCCACCAGCAGAGATACTGAACAGAATCAGCCCCAGCATTTT CATSRDTEQNQPQHF
. . TRBJ2-3 TRBV18 12 TGTGCCAGCAACAGGGTGGCAGATACGCAGTATTTT CASNRVADTQYF
. TRBD2 TRBJ2-7 TRBV7-2 14 TGTGCCAGCAGCACTAGCGGGATTTTATACGAGCAGTACTTC CASSTSGILYEQYF
. . TRBJ2-7 TRBV5-6 16 TGTGCCAGCAGCTCGACAATAGGTGACACCTCCTACGAGCAGTACTTC CASSSTIGDTSYEQYF
. . TRBJ2-2 TRBV2 14 TGTGCCAGCAGTGGGCCAGGGGGGACCGGGGAGCTGTTTTTT CASSGPGGTGELFF
. . TRBJ1-2 TRBV27 13 TGTGCCAGCAGTTATCGCGGAGTTTATGGCTACACCTTC CASSYRGVYGYTF
. . TRBJ2-2 TRBV5-6 16 TGTGCCAGCAGCTTTGTAGGGGCGCGGGGCACCGGGGAGCTGTTTTTT CASSFVGARGTGELFF
. . TRBJ2-1 TRBV2 15 TGTGCCAGCACTAACACGGGATCCGTTGGTGATGAGCAGTTCTTC CASTNTGSVGDEQFF
few TRBD2 TRBJ2-5 TRBV7-2 14 TGTGCCAGCAGCTTCCTAGCGGGACAAGAGACCCAGTACTTC CASSFLAGQETQYF
few TRBD2 TRBJ2-2 TRBV19 14 TGTGCCAGTACGGGGGGGCCAAACACCGGGGAGCTGTTTTTT CASTGGPNTGELFF
. . TRBJ2-5 TRBV7-3 13 TGTGCCAGCAGCTCCGGACTTGAAGAGACCCAGTACTTC CASSSGLEETQYF
. TRBD1 TRBJ2-3 TRBV5-4 14 TGTGCCAGCAGCTACGGGACAGGGGTAGATACGCAGTATTTT CASSYGTGVDTQYF
few . TRBJ1-5 TRBV4-3 16 TGCGCCAGCAGCCAAGGGGCGGGAGGTACCAATCAGCCCCAGCATTTT CASSQGAGGTNQPQHF
. TRBD2 TRBJ2-5 TRBV10-3 16 TGTGCCATCAGTGGACTAGCGGGAGAGGAGGGAGAGACCCAGTACTTC CAISGLAGEEGETQYF
medium-sized . TRBJ2-1 TRBV19 15 TGTGCCAGTAGTTTAGGCCTGAGCGGAAACAATGAGCAGTTCTTC CASSLGLSGNNEQFF
. . TRBJ1-1 TRBV18 14 TGTGCCAGCTTACTGACAGGCGGAGACACTGAAGCTTTCTTT CASLLTGGDTEAFF
. . TRBJ1-4 TRBV5-4 14 TGTGCCAGCAGCTTGGACAGGGTCGATGAAAAACTGTTTTTT CASSLDRVDEKLFF
. . TRBJ1-1 TRBV19 16 TGTGCCAGTAGTGGGTTTATGGGACTCATGAACACTGAAGCTTTCTTT CASSGFMGLMNTEAFF
once TRBD2 TRBJ2-7 TRBV6-5 13 TGTGCCAGCAGTATGAGCGGGAGCAACGAGCAGTACTTC CASSMSGSNEQYF
. TRBD2 TRBJ2-5 TRBV5-5 16 TGTGCCAGCAGCTTGGTACTAGCGGGAGGAGGAGAGACCCAGTACTTC CASSLVLAGGGETQYF
. . TRBJ2-3 TRBV28 11 TGTGCCAGCAGTTACTCAGATACGCAGTATTTT CASSYSDTQYF
. TRBD1 TRBJ1-3 TRBV4-3 18 TGCGCCAGCAGCCAAGATAACCCTCTCCGGGACAGCCGAAACACCATATATTTT CASSQDNPLRDSRNTIYF
. TRBD1 TRBJ2-7 TRBV7-3 14 TGTGCCAGCAGCCTTGGGACAGGGACCTACGAGCAGTACTTC CASSLGTGTYEQYF
. . TRBJ1-2 TRBV4-3 14 TGCGCCAGCAGCCATCTTGGACAGATCTATGGCTACACCTTC CASSHLGQIYGYTF
few . TRBJ1-2 TRBV6-5 12 TGTGCCAGCAAGAGGGTAGACTATGGCTACACCTTC CASKRVDYGYTF
. . TRBJ1-5 TRBV12-5 14 TGTGCTAGTGGTCCCCAGGGGAGCAATCAGCCCCAGCATTTT CASGPQGSNQPQHF
. TRBD1 TRBJ1-2 TRBV9 16 TGTGCCAGCAGCGTAGAAGGGACAGGGGTAGCCTATGGCTACACCTTC CASSVEGTGVAYGYTF
. TRBD1 TRBJ2-2 TRBV6-1 14 TGTGCCAGCAGGTCCAGGGGGCGGACCGGGGAGCTGTTTTTT CASRSRGRTGELFF
. . TRBJ2-3 TRBV7-3 13 TGTGCCAGCAGCCTGCTGAGGACAGATACGCAGTATTTT CASSLLRTDTQYF